The 20 T cell receptor beta chains given below trace back to one sample, sequenced in a study of T-cell reconstitution after alpha-beta-depleted transplantation in children. Unique molecular identifiers tagged the TCRbeta library. From the PCR reads, TCRdb called clonotypes with MiXCR, one entry per CDR3 protein. The repertoire holds some 290,000 distinct CDR3 sequences, with around 25% as singletons. Sequenced material: PBMCs, mostly from graft donor cells, taken 180 days after TCRalphabeta/CD19-depleted stem cell transplant. All receptors come from a male patient under 18 who had a stem cell transplant for acute lymphoblastic leukemia, so the T cells may come from the graft donor.

This clonotype occurred a few times. This sequence joins TRBV6-5 and TRBJ1-2, with D possibly matching TRBD1 (5 bases). The CDR3 runs 10 residues. The V end lost 8 bases, the J end lost 6 bases, and 7 bases lay between the germline ends. CDR1 and CDR2 from the germline V gene are MNHEY and SVGAGI. The CDR3: CASGRDGYTF. Here the CDR3 DNA reads TGTGCCAGCGGCAGGGATGGCTACACCTTC.

This clonotype was seen more than once but under ten times. The chain links TRBV20-1 to TRBJ2-5; no definite D call. The CDR3 has 15 amino acids. Germline lookup yields CDR1 DFQATT and CDR2 SNEGSKA (reference sequence). Trimming removed 1 base from V and 3 bases from J, with 15 bases in between. The CDR3 sequence is CSARAWNPYEETQYF. The CDR3 bases are TGCAGTGCTAGAGCCTGGAACCCCTACGAAGAGACCCAGTACTTC.

The rearrangement joins TRBV9 to TRBJ1-2, with unresolved D. CDR1 SGDLS and CDR2 YYNGEE come from the germline V gene. This CDR3 is 16 amino acids long. V was pared by 7 bases and J by 4 bases, with 23 bases between. CDR3 in DNA: TGTGCCAGCGAACCCCCTCACAGTGTCGGAGGCTATGGCTACACCTTC. It is translated as CASEPPHSVGGYGYTF. Together with reference TRBV9 and TRBJ1-2, the CDR3 gives the full variable domain: DSGVTQTPKHLITATGQRVTLRCSPRSGDLSVYWYQQSLDQGLQFLIQYYNGEERAKGNILERFSAQQFPDLHSELNLSSLELGDSALYFCASEPPHSVGGYGYTFGSGTRLTVV.

The chain employs TRBV5-1 and TRBJ1-4; perhaps TRBD1 as D (6 bases). This CDR3 is 14 amino acids long. Germline CDR1 is SGHRS and CDR2 is YFSETQ. V was clipped by 1 base and J by 6 bases, with 10 bases between them. DNA for the CDR3: TGCGCCAGCAGCTTGTCCGGGACATATGAAAAACTGTTTTTT. The encoded protein is CASSLSGTYEKLFF.

This clonotype was seen more than once but under ten times. The V gene is TRBV27, the J gene TRBJ2-1, with 8 bases identical to TRBD2. J was trimmed by 7 bases and V by 10 bases; bases with no gene match: 12. CDR3 length equals 14 residues. Germline loops: CDR1 MNHEY, CDR2 SMNVEV (reference sequence). The CDR3 spells CAISRDGRGNEQFF. The CDR3 DNA is TGTGCCATCAGCAGGGACGGGAGGGGAAATGAGCAGTTCTTC.

In regard to this clonotype: A much larger clonotype is one base distant, so this may be a read error. This chain links TRBV5-1 with TRBJ2-3; D perhaps matches TRBD1 (6 bases). Germline assignment: CDR1 SGHRS and CDR2 YFSETQ. This CDR3 contains 14 residues. The CDR3 nucleotides read TGCGCCAGCAAACGGACAGATCCTTTCGATACGCCGTATTTT. Its protein is CASKRTDPFDTPYF.

The chain carries TRBV6-5 and TRBJ1-1, with 9 bases aligning to TRBD1. Germline CDR1 is MNHEY and CDR2 is SVGAGI. V lost 0 bases, J lost 6 bases, and 2 bases stayed unmatched. The CDR3 spans 14 residues. The CDR3 bases are TGTGCCAGCAGTTACTCGAGGACAGGGGCTGAAGCTTTCTTT. Encoded protein: CASSYSRTGAEAFF.

The rearrangement links TRBV7-9 to TRBJ1-4; tentative D call: TRBD1 (5 bases). There are 13 residues in the CDR3. Germline values: CDR1 SEHNR, CDR2 FQNEAQ (reference sequence). Trimming removed 8 bases at V and 0 bases at J, with 7 bases between. The CDR3: CASDSSTNEKLFF. The CDR3 nucleotides are TGTGCCAGCGACAGTTCAACTAATGAAAAACTGTTTTTT.

The V and J genes are TRBV7-3 and TRBJ2-7; TRBD2 aligns across 9 bases. The V gene's germline CDR1 is SGHTA and CDR2 FQGTGA. Losses at the gene ends were 3 bases for V and 3 bases for J; bases not matched to a gene: 3. The CDR3 spans 14 residues. The CDR3 here is CASSFKAGGYEQYF. In nucleotides, the CDR3 is TGTGCCAGCAGCTTTAAAGCGGGAGGCTACGAGCAGTACTTC.

This clonotype has more than one count but fewer than ten. V is TRBV9 and J is TRBJ2-7; D gene unclear. The CDR3 spans 14 residues. Per the germline V gene, CDR1 is SGDLS and CDR2 is YYNGEE. Trimming shortened V by 0 bases and J by 5 bases, and 12 bases separated the two germline ends. DNA for the CDR3: TGTGCCAGCAGCGTAGGACGTCCCGGCCACGAGCAGTACTTC. Translating gives CASSVGRPGHEQYF.

In this sample, this clonotype turned up once. V usage is TRBV11-1 and J usage is TRBJ2-7; 10 bases agree with TRBD1. V gave up 5 bases and J gave up 3 bases; unmatched junction bases: 16. The CDR3 is 18 amino acids. Per the germline V gene, CDR1 is SGHAT and CDR2 is FQDESV (reference sequence). This CDR3 reads CASSLRGLGQGPNYEQYF. For the CDR3, the DNA is TGTGCCAGCAGCCTACGAGGATTGGGACAGGGGCCGAACTACGAGCAGTACTTC.

Ten or more counts support this clonotype. The CDR3 bases are TGTGCCAGCAGTTTAACAGGCCCAAATCAGCCCCAGCATTTT. As protein: CASSLTGPNQPQHF. J is TRBJ1-5 and V is TRBV12-3 or TRBV12-4; weak D call: TRBD1 (5 bases). The CDR3 extends over 14 amino acids. Between the trimmed V and J ends, which lost 2 bases and 4 bases, there was a span of 9 bases.

The V call is TRBV5-1, the J call TRBJ1-1; D unclear. Germline CDR1 and CDR2: SGHRS and YFSETQ. V was clipped by 2 bases and J by 4 bases, with 12 bases between them. This CDR3 region has 14 residues. CDR3 in amino acids: CASSFSVGRTEAFF. CDR3 DNA sequence: TGCGCCAGCAGCTTTTCAGTAGGCCGCACTGAAGCTTTCTTT.

This clonotype was observed a few times. The chain has TRBV20-1 and TRBJ1-2; 8 bases match TRBD1. Germline CDR1 is DFQATT and CDR2 is SNEGSKA (reference sequence). Trimming removed 6 bases from V and 2 bases from J; junction bases left unmatched: 2. This CDR3 spans 12 amino acids. CDR3 coding DNA: TGCAGTGCAAGACAGGGGAACTATGGCTACACCTTC. Translation: CSARQGNYGYTF.

This chain links TRBV7-8 with TRBJ2-3; 9 nucleotides line up with TRBD2. The CDR3 length is 15 residues. V gave up 5 bases and J gave up 3 bases; unmatched junction bases: 6. Germline CDR1 is SGHVS and CDR2 is FQNEAQ. CDR3: CASSPGTSSTDTQYF. For the CDR3, the DNA is TGTGCCAGCAGCCCCGGGACTAGCTCGACAGATACGCAGTATTTT.

The chain is built from TRBV11-2 and TRBJ2-5; a possible D gene is TRBD2 (5 bases). V lost 5 bases, J lost 2 bases, and 12 bases lay in between. The CDR3 consists of 14 residues. CDR1 SGHAT and CDR2 FQNNGV come from the germline V gene. The CDR3 nucleotides read TGTGCCAGCAGCCCGCGGGCCCCACAAGAGACCCAGTACTTC. Its protein product is CASSPRAPQETQYF.

The chain carries TRBV7-6 and TRBJ2-7; no definite D call. CDR1 SGHVS and CDR2 FNYEAQ come from the germline V gene. V lost 3 bases to trimming and J lost 4 bases, with 13 bases between them. There are 14 residues in the CDR3. The CDR3 here is CASSLAAFVYEQYF. CDR3 DNA: TGTGCCAGCAGCTTGGCCGCATTCGTATACGAGCAGTACTTC.

The chain recombines TRBV27 with TRBJ2-7; the D is unclear. The CDR3 covers 13 residues. V gave up 4 bases and J gave up 3 bases, with 10 bases separating them. Per germline, CDR1 MNHEY and CDR2 SMNVEV (reference sequence). The CDR3 region is CASSSLDRYEQYF. In DNA form, the CDR3 reads TGTGCCAGCAGTTCTTTGGACCGCTACGAGCAGTACTTC.

The chain uses TRBV6-5 and TRBJ2-5, with 9 bases that match TRBD1. There are 13 residues in the CDR3. V lost 0 bases, J lost 13 bases, and 6 bases stayed unmatched. CDR1 is MNHEY and CDR2 is SVGAGI in the germline V gene. In nucleotides, the CDR3 is TGTGCCAGCAGTTACTCGGGGACAGGGAAGTCGTACTTC. Its protein is CASSYSGTGKSYF.

The gene calls are TRBV23-1 and TRBJ2-3; 8 nucleotides align to TRBD1. TRBV23-1 is filed as an ORF, its function uncertain. The CDR3 is 15 residues long. The trim removed 2 bases at V and 2 bases at J, leaving 3 bases unmatched. The CDR3: CASSQRDRHTDTQYF. CDR3 in DNA: TGCGCCAGCAGTCAAAGGGACAGGCACACAGATACGCAGTATTTT.